This TCR beta chain was recorded in a study of blood T cell repertoires in COVID-19. Clones were sequenced by immunoSEQ multiplex PCR, and TCRdb holds only the in-frame ones, with some missing. The profile shows over 130,000 clones, more than 65% of them singletons. With 0 bases clipped from V and 5 bases from J, the junction kept 4 bases outside the gene matches. The CDR3 spans 16 residues. CDR1 and CDR2 from the germline V gene are MNHEY and SVGAGI. The rearrangement links TRBV6-5 to TRBJ1-5; 10 positions match TRBD1. This receptor was obtained from a human donor in a cohort sampled during active COVID-19. The sequenced material came from peripheral blood. CDR3 loop: CASSYSGQGTDQPQHF. DNA of the CDR3: TGTGCCAGCAGTTACTCGGGACAGGGGACCGATCAGCCCCAGCATTTT.